These 16 T cell receptor beta chains originate from one sample sequenced in a study of early T cells in non-severe SARS-CoV-2 infection. Each CDR3 protein gets one entry after TCRdb re-called the 5' RACE reads with MiXCR. The sample shows under 85,000 distinct CDR3 sequences, roughly 12% of them seen only once. The specimen comprised whole blood, sampled at baseline. The receptors shown here come from an adult who was a healthcare worker with PCR-confirmed SARS-CoV-2 infection or an uninfected control (not recorded which). The donor label of this sample is uncertain.

This clonotype was detected a few times. The chain links TRBV7-8 to TRBJ2-7; TRBD2 aligns across 9 bases. From germline, CDR1 is SGHVS and CDR2 FQNEAQ. V was pared by 3 bases and J by 6 bases, with 9 bases of the junction left unmatched. The CDR3 is 15 residues long. The CDR3 DNA follows: TGTGCCAGCAGCTTCTCCGGGACTAGCAAGACCGAGCAGTACTTC. Translated: CASSFSGTSKTEQYF.

This clonotype was observed a few times. The genes are TRBV19 and TRBJ2-1, with 8 positions matching TRBD2. V lost 7 bases to trimming and J lost 4 bases; unmatched junction nucleotides: 12. The CDR3 contains 16 residues. Germline V gene sequence: CDR1 LNHDA, CDR2 SQIVND (reference sequence). Here the CDR3 reads CASIQTAGASYNEQFF. CDR3 in DNA: TGTGCCAGTATTCAGACAGCGGGGGCCTCGTACAATGAGCAGTTCTTC.

The chain employs TRBV2 and TRBJ2-1, with 11 bases matching TRBD2. Per germline, CDR1 SNHLY and CDR2 FYNNEI. The CDR3 length is 15 residues. V gave up 6 bases and J gave up 4 bases; unmatched junction bases: 5. The CDR3 DNA is TGTGCCAGCAGCCCACTAGCGGGGGATTACAATGAGCAGTTCTTC. Amino acids: CASSPLAGDYNEQFF.

The CDR3 reads CASGGPYEQYF. The CDR3 coding sequence is TGTGCCAGCGGAGGGCCGTACGAGCAGTACTTC. The chain recombines TRBV2 with TRBJ2-7; tentatively, D is TRBD2 (6 bases). This CDR3 has 11 residues. Trimming cost V 8 bases and J 4 bases, with 9 bases left between them. Germline CDR1 reads SNHLY; CDR2 reads FYNNEI. Drawing the rest from reference TRBV2 and TRBJ2-7, the complete variable domain is EPEVTQTPSHQVTQMGQEVILRCVPISNHLYFYWYRQILGQKVEFLVSFYNNEISEKSEIFDDQFSVERPDGSNFTLKIRSTKLEDSAMYFCASGGPYEQYFGPGTRLTVT.

CDR3 in DNA: TGTGCCAGCAGTGACCCTGCACGGGATACGCAGTATTTT. Translated: CASSDPARDTQYF. The chain links TRBV6-5 to TRBJ2-3, with unresolved D. The length of the CDR3 is 13 residues. Trimming shortened V by 5 bases and J by 6 bases, and 12 bases separated the two germline ends. Per germline, CDR1 MNHEY and CDR2 SVGAGI.

The chain employs TRBV4-2 and TRBJ2-7; D perhaps matches TRBD1 (6 bases). Germline-derived CDR1 and CDR2 are LGHNA and YNFKEQ. This CDR3 is built from 12 residues. Trimming cost V 3 bases and J 7 bases, with 10 bases left between them. The CDR3 here is CASSHERGEQYF. The CDR3 DNA reads TGTGCCAGCAGCCATGAGAGGGGGGAGCAGTACTTC.

The gene calls are TRBV20-1 and TRBJ2-3; D remains unclear. Germline loops: CDR1 DFQATT, CDR2 SNEGSKA (reference sequence). This CDR3 has 16 residues. V dropped 6 bases and J dropped 2 bases, with 21 bases sitting between them. The CDR3, as DNA: TGCAGTGCCAATCCCCGATTGCGGTATTACACAGATACGCAGTATTTT. Translating gives CSANPRLRYYTDTQYF.

The J gene is TRBJ1-5, the V gene TRBV20-1; TRBD1 matches 10 bases. V was clipped by 3 bases and J by 6 bases; unmatched bases: 5. The CDR3 covers 14 residues. Germline CDR1 and CDR2: DFQATT and SNEGSKA (reference sequence). The CDR3 reads CSARTDRGLQPQHF. As DNA, the CDR3 is TGCAGTGCTAGGACCGACAGGGGGCTTCAGCCCCAGCATTTT.

The sample holds a few counts of this clonotype. DNA for the CDR3: TGTGCCAGCTCAGCACTAGCTCGGCCGGGCGAGACCCAGTACTTC. Protein sequence: CASSALARPGETQYF. This sequence joins TRBV18 and TRBJ2-5, with D tentatively TRBD2 (6 bases). V lost 5 bases to trimming and J lost 5 bases, with 18 bases between them. Germline lookup yields CDR1 KGHSH and CDR2 LQKENI. This CDR3 comprises 15 residues.

The J gene is TRBJ2-7, the V gene TRBV5-1, with 8 positions matching TRBD1. Germline CDR1 reads SGHRS; CDR2 reads YFSETQ. This CDR3 comprises 15 residues. Trimming at V came to 5 bases and at J to 2 bases, leaving 9 bases not matched to a gene. The CDR3 region has the DNA TGCGCCAGCAGTCCCCCCGGGACAGGAACCTACGAGCAGTACTTC. Its protein product is CASSPPGTGTYEQYF.

In its sample, this clonotype was seen a few times. The chain uses TRBV5-1 and TRBJ2-1; a weak D match, TRBD2 (5 bases). V was shortened by 7 bases and J by 5 bases, with 7 bases between the two germline ends. There are 11 residues in the CDR3. CDR1 SGHRS and CDR2 YFSETQ come from the germline V gene. The CDR3 DNA reads as TGCGCCAGCCAGCGGAACAATGAGCAGTTCTTC. This gives the protein CASQRNNEQFF.

The chain combines TRBV20-1 with TRBJ1-4; TRBD1 agrees at 9 bases. J lost 8 bases, V lost 2 bases, and 9 bases had no gene match. Germline lookup yields CDR1 DFQATT and CDR2 SNEGSKA (reference sequence). This CDR3 has 15 amino acids. The CDR3 DNA follows: TGCAGTGCTAGACCCGACAGGGGGGTTAACGAAAAACTGTTTTTT. Translated, it gives CSARPDRGVNEKLFF.

This sequence joins TRBV14 and TRBJ2-3; D is unclear. V was shortened by 1 base and J by 9 bases, with 11 bases between the two germline ends. The germline CDR1 and CDR2 sequences are SGHDN and FVKESK. This CDR3 is 13 amino acids long. This CDR3 is CASSQVGPRTQYF. CDR3 in DNA: TGTGCCAGCAGCCAAGTCGGGCCCCGGACGCAGTATTTT.

V and J are TRBV6-5 and TRBJ2-3, with 9 bases identical to TRBD2. The CDR3 is 13 amino acids. The ends lost 11 bases at V and 2 bases at J; junction bases unmatched: 5. The germline V gene has CDR1 MNHEY and CDR2 SVGAGI. CDR3 sequence reads: CAVLAGYTDTQYF. Written as DNA, the CDR3 is TGTGCCGTCCTAGCGGGGTACACAGATACGCAGTATTTT.

This chain links TRBV7-2 with TRBJ1-2; no clear D gene. V lost 2 bases to trimming and J lost 5 bases, with 12 bases between them. Per germline, CDR1 SGHTA and CDR2 FQGNSA. The CDR3 loop spans 14 amino acids. In nucleotides, the CDR3 is TGTGCCAGCAGCTTATTAGGGTCACGATATGGCTACACCTTC. Translation: CASSLLGSRYGYTF.

The sample holds many counts of this clonotype. This chain joins TRBV12-3 or TRBV12-4 and TRBJ2-7; unclear D gene. V gave up 6 bases and J gave up 4 bases, with 10 bases separating them. The CDR3 is 12 amino acids. The CDR3 is CASSLPGYEQYF. The DNA of the CDR3 is TGTGCCAGCAGCCTCCCCGGGTACGAGCAGTACTTC.